Sequencing of this TCR beta chain was carried out in a study of shared clonotypes between healthy human individuals. Study findings and constraints: Non-shared clonotypes displayed generation probabilities falling below those of clonotypes present in all four donors. Investigators expected sequencing depth to affect clonotype sharing among donors.

Germline CDR1 is SGHNT and CDR2 is YENEEA. Trimming took off 1 base at V and 9 bases at J, with 17 bases between the two ends. The CDR3 has 15 amino acids. The protocol was immunoSEQ multiplex PCR, while the TCRdb copy is restricted to in-frame clones and leaves out a portion. The sample includes 780,000 or so clones, roughly 72% seen only once; the top ten take under 2%. Healthy HIV-negative adults with no recent acute infections or vaccinations were recruited as donors. Every donor, a Caucasian adult, lived in Nashville, Tennessee. This clone has a count of ten or more. Its antigen remains unknown. The sample comprised memory CD4+ T cells sorted from blood. Subset in this sample: CD45RA-negative fraction. The rearrangement uses TRBV11-3 and TRBJ2-3; possible D gene TRBD2, 5 bases. This TCR was sampled from a woman in her thirties in good health. The CDR3 loop is CASSLAAGAIWTQYF. The CDR3 coding sequence is TGTGCCAGCAGCTTAGCCGCGGGCGCTATTTGGACGCAGTATTTT.